This TCR beta chain stems from a study of blood T cells in healthy people across ages. General observations from the study: The recorded TCR beta diversity per million T cells decreased in a roughly linear manner with age. Unknown CMV status may confound age-related changes in expanded clones.

Together with a sample-barcoded 5' primer, a J-beta primer mix was included in a second PCR lasting roughly 6 to 12 cycles. The authors tagged each cDNA molecule using a template-switch adaptor with 12 random nucleotides. TCRdb reanalysed the 5' RACE reads using MiXCR and keeps one entry per CDR3 protein. In the table there are fewer than 750,000 distinct CDR3 sequences, about 51% of which are singletons. Worth noting for this clonotype: The antigen remains unidentified. A single base separates this from a much larger clone, so it may be a read error.

The CDR3 is made up of 16 amino acids. CDR1 is MNHEY, CDR2 SVGAGI, per germline. The receptor comes from an elderly woman in good health. The sequencing sample was made of blood. The rearrangement joins TRBV6-5 to TRBJ2-1; D not resolved. TRBJ2-7 explains the end of the DNA better; the J call may be wrong. The CDR3 sequence is CASSCSDGLSYNEQYF. The CDR3 region has the DNA TGTGCCAGCAGTTGCTCCGACGGATTATCCTACAATGAGCAGTACTTC.